Included here is one T cell receptor (beta chain) sequence, with context. Terminally differentiated effector memory CD45RA+ cells were excluded by CCR7 positive selection of CD45RO-negative cells. This sample is drawn from a study of shared clonotypes between healthy human individuals. The CDR3 runs to 19 residues. Per the germline V gene, CDR1 is LNHDA and CDR2 is SQIVND (reference sequence). The V gene end was trimmed by 4 bases and the J gene end by 6 bases; junction bases not matched to a gene: 14. Method: immunoSEQ multiplex PCR; TCRdb's copy keeps in-frame clones and lacks some. The sample has around 640,000 clones, approximately 96% seen once.

The sample was naive CD8+ T cells sorted from blood. The source of this sequence is a woman between 25 and 40 years old in good health. This chain links TRBV19 with TRBJ2-1; 14 bases match TRBD2. CDR3 region: CASSTWGLAGEGVSNEQFF. The CDR3 DNA is TGTGCCAGTAGTACCTGGGGACTAGCGGGAGAGGGCGTATCCAATGAGCAGTTCTTC.